These 7 T cell receptor beta chains were sequenced from one sample in a study of blood T cell repertoires in COVID-19. Assay: immunoSEQ multiplex PCR; the TCRdb copy retains only in-frame clones and omits some. The sample has roughly 260,000 clones; about nine tenths are singletons. The specimen was peripheral blood. These receptors were collected from a middle-aged woman with acute or convalescent COVID-19.

This clone was picked up one time. The rearrangement links TRBV18 to TRBJ1-4, with TRBD1 matching 8 bases. Germline CDR1 reads KGHSH; CDR2 reads LQKENI. The CDR3 is made up of 12 amino acids. After removal of 4 bases from V and 8 bases from J, the junction contained 0 bases not matched to a gene. CDR3: CASSRTGEKLFF. CDR3 in DNA: TGTGCCAGCTCACGGACAGGGGAAAAACTGTTTTTT.

This clone has just one count. This chain uses TRBV5-6 with TRBJ1-4; D gene ambiguous. Germline-derived CDR1 and CDR2 are SGHDT and YYEEEE. There are 14 residues in the CDR3. V was cut by 0 bases and J by 7 bases, with 10 bases left in between. CDR3 nucleotide sequence: TGTGCCAGCAGCTTGGAGGGAGTCGGTGAAAAACTGTTTTTT. Protein product: CASSLEGVGEKLFF.

The chain employs TRBV5-1 and TRBJ2-1; D not resolved. Germline V gene data show CDR1 as SGHRS and CDR2 as YFSETQ. Trimming stripped 4 bases from V and 7 bases from J, with 12 bases between. The CDR3 sequence is 13 residues long. The CDR3 DNA reads as TGCGCCAGCAGCCCCACCCCTAGGAATGAGCAGTTCTTC. It encodes CASSPTPRNEQFF. Drawing the rest from reference TRBV5-1 and TRBJ2-1, the complete variable domain is KAGVTQTPRYLIKTRGQQVTLSCSPISGHRSVSWYQQTPGQGLQFLFEYFSETQRNKGNFPGRFSGRQFSNSRSEMNVSTLELGDSALYLCASSPTPRNEQFFGPGTRLTVL.

The chain links TRBV10-3 to TRBJ2-7, with D tentatively TRBD1 (6 bases). The CDR3 totals 14 residues. Trimming took 3 bases from V and 2 from J, leaving 11 bases between them. Germline V CDR1 and CDR2: ENHRY, SYGVKD. CDR3 residues: CAISDATGAYEQYV. The CDR3 nucleotides read TGTGCCATCAGTGACGCGACAGGAGCCTACGAGCAGTACGTC.

About this clone itself: Other nucleotide sequences from this sample produce the same CDR3. V usage is TRBV11-2 and J usage is TRBJ1-5; 11 nucleotides line up with TRBD1. V lost 5 bases, J lost 2 bases, and 2 bases stayed unmatched. The V gene's germline CDR1 is SGHAT and CDR2 FQNNGV. The CDR3 spans 15 residues. In DNA form, the CDR3 reads TGTGCCAGCAGCCGGACAGGGGGCGGCAATCAGCCCCAGCATTTT. This encodes CASSRTGGGNQPQHF.

This clone was seen only a few times. The chain joins TRBV7-2 to TRBJ1-1, with a tentative D call TRBD1 (5 bases). Trimming took off 6 bases at V and 0 bases at J, with 11 bases between the two ends. The CDR3 consists of 14 residues. Germline loops: CDR1 SGHTA, CDR2 FQGNSA. The CDR3 is CASRLGLMNTEAFF. DNA of the CDR3: TGTGCCAGCAGATTGGGACTGATGAACACTGAAGCTTTCTTT.

This rearrangement joins TRBV29-1 to TRBJ1-2, with a possible D match to TRBD1 (5 bases). The CDR3 contains 13 residues. Trimming removed 0 bases from V and 7 bases from J, with 12 bases in between. CDR1 is SQVTM, CDR2 ANQGSEA, per germline. CDR3 sequence (DNA): TGCAGCGTTGAAGATACGGGGGAGGGTGGCTACACCTTC. It is translated as CSVEDTGEGGYTF.